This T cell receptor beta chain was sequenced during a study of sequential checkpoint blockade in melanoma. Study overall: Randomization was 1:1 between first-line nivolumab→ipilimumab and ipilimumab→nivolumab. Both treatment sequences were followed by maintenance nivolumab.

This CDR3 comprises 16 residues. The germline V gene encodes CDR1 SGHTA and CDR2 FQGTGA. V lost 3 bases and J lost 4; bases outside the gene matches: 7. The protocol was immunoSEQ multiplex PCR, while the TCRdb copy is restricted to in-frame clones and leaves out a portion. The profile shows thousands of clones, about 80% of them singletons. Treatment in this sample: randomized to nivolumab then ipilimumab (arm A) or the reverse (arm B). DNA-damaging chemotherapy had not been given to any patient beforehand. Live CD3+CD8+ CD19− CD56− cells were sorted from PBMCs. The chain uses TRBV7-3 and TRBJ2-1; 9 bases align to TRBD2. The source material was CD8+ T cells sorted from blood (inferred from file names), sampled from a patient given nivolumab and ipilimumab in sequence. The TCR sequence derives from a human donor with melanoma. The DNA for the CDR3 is TGTGCCAGCAGCTTCCATAGCGGGAGCGGGTACAATGAGCAGTTCTTC. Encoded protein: CASSFHSGSGYNEQFF.